This TCR beta chain was retrieved from a study of blood T cell repertoires in COVID-19. Background on the study: COVID-19 samples from acute and convalescent phases originated in the United States, Italy and Spain. Sample material is recorded as cDNA or gDNA derived from T cells, B-cell-depleted T cells, or PBMCs.

In the source study's methods: Amplification of reference gene primers was used by the study to estimate nucleated cell counts. The repertoire was sequenced with immunoSEQ multiplex PCR; TCRdb's copy has only in-frame clones and lacks some. The V and J calls and the clone size are those of that table, but D and trimming were determined from the DNA. The sample yields roughly 76,000 clones, roughly 80% seen once. V shed 5 bases and J shed 8 bases, with 10 bases lying between them. The CDR3 loop spans 11 amino acids. Looked up from germline, CDR1 is SEHNR and CDR2 is FQNEAQ (reference sequence). The sequencing sample was made of peripheral blood. This sequence was found in a woman aged 70-85 years with acute or convalescent COVID-19. The V gene is TRBV7-9, the J gene TRBJ2-7; D is possibly TRBD1 (6 bases). CDR3 nucleotide sequence: TGTGCCAGCAGCGCCCGGGACAAGCAGTACTTC. Its protein is CASSARDKQYF.